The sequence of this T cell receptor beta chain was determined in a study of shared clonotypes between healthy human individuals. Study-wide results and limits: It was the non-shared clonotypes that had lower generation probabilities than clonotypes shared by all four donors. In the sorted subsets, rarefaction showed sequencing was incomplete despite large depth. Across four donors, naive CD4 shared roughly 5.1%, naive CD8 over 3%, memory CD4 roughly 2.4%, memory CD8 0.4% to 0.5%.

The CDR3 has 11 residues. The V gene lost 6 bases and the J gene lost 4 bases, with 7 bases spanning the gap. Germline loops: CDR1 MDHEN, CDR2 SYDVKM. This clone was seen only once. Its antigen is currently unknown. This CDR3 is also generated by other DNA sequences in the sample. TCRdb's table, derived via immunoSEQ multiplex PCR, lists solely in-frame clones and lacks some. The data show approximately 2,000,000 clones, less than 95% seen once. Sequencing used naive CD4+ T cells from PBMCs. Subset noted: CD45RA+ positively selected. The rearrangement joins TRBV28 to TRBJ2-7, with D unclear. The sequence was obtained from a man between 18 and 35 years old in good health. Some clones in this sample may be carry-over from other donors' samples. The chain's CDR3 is CASSLLYEQYF. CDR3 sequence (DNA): TGTGCCAGCAGCTTACTATACGAGCAGTACTTC.